This T cell receptor beta chain was found in a study of blood T cell repertoires in COVID-19. Method: immunoSEQ multiplex PCR; TCRdb's copy keeps in-frame clones and lacks some. This repertoire shows about 190,000 clones, roughly 79% found once; its top ten account for roughly 17%. Germline assignment: CDR1 SGHTA and CDR2 FQGNSA. Trimming pared 7 bases from V and 4 bases from J, leaving 22 bases between. The CDR3 consists of 16 residues. This clone was counted only a few times. The chain employs TRBV7-2 and TRBJ1-2, with D perhaps TRBD1 (5 bases). Sequencing was carried out using peripheral blood. This TCR derives from a man aged 60-69 years with active or convalescent COVID-19. The CDR3 reads CASTPGGGRLSYGYTF. DNA of the CDR3: TGTGCCAGCACCCCTGGGGGGGGTAGGCTCTCCTATGGCTACACCTTC.